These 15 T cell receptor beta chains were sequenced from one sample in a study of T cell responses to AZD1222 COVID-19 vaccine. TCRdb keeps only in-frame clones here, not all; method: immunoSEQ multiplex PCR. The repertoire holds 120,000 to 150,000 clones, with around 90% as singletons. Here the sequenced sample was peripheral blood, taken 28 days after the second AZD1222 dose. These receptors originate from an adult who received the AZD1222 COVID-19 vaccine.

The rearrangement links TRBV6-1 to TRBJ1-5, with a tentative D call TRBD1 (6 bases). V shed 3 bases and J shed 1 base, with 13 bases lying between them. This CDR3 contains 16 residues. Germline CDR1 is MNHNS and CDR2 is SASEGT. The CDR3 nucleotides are TGTGCCAGCAGTGAGTGGCCGACAGGAAGCAATCAGCCCCAGCATTTT. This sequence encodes CASSEWPTGSNQPQHF.

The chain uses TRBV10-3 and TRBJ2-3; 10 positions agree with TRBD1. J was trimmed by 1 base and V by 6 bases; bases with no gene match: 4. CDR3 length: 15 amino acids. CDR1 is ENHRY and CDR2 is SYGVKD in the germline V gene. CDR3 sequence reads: CAIRGQGWGTDTQYF. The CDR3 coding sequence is TGTGCCATCAGGGGACAGGGGTGGGGCACAGATACGCAGTATTTT.

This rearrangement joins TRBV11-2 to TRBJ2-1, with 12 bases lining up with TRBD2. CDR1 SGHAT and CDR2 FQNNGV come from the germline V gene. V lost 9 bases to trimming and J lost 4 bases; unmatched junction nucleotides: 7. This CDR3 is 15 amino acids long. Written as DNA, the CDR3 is TGTGCCAGTACGACCGGGACTAGCGGGTACAATGAGCAGTTCTTC. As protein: CASTTGTSGYNEQFF.

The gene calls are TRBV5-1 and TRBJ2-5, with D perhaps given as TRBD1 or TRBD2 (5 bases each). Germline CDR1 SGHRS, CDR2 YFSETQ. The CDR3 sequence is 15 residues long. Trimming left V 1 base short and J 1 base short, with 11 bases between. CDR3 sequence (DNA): TGCGCCAGCAGCTTGTATCGAGGGGTCCAAGAGACCCAGTACTTC. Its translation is CASSLYRGVQETQYF.

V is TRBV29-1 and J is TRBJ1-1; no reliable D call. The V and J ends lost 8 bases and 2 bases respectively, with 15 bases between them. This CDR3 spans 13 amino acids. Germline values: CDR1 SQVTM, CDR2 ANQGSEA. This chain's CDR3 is CSTGGRLNTEAFF. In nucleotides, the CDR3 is TGCAGCACTGGCGGACGGCTTAACACTGAAGCTTTCTTT.

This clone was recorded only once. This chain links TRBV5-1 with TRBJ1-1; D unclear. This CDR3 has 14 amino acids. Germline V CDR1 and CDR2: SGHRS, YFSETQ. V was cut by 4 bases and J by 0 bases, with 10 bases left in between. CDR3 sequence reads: CASSPRPVNTEAFF. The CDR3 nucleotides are TGCGCCAGCAGCCCGAGACCGGTGAACACTGAAGCTTTCTTT.

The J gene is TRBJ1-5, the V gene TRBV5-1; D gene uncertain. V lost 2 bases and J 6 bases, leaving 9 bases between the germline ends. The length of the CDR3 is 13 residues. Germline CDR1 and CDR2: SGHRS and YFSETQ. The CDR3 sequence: CASSFEQGQPQHF. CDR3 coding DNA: TGCGCCAGCAGCTTCGAACAAGGTCAGCCCCAGCATTTT.

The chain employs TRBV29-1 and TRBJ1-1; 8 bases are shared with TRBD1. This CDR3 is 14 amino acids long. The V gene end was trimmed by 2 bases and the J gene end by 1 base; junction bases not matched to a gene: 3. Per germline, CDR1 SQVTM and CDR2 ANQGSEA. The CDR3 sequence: CSVELGQGNTEAFF. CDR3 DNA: TGCAGCGTTGAACTCGGACAGGGGAACACTGAAGCTTTCTTT.

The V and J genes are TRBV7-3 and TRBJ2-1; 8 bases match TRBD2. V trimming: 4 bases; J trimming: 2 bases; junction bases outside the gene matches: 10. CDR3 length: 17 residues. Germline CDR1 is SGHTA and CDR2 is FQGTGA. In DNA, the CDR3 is TGTGCCAGCAGCTCTTTGGCCCCGGGACTAGCCTACAATGAGCAGTTCTTC. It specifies CASSSLAPGLAYNEQFF.

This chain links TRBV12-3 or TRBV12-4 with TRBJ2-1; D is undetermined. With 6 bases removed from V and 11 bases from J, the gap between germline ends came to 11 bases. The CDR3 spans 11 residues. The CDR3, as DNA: TGTGCCAGCAGGACCGTGGACCAGCAGTTCTTC. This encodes CASRTVDQQFF.

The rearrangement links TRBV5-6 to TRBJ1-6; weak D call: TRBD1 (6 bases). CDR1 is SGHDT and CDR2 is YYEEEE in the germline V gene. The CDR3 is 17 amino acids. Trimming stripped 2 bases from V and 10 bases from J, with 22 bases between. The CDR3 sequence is CASSLPQGTPRRSPLHF. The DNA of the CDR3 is TGTGCCAGCAGCTTACCTCAGGGGACCCCGCGGCGATCACCCCTCCACTTT. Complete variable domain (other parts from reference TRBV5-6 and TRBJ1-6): DAGVTQSPTHLIKTRGQQVTLRCSPKSGHDTVSWYQQALGQGPQFIFQYYEEEERQRGNFPDRFSGHQFPNYSSELNVNALLLGDSALYLCASSLPQGTPRRSPLHFGNGTRLTVT.

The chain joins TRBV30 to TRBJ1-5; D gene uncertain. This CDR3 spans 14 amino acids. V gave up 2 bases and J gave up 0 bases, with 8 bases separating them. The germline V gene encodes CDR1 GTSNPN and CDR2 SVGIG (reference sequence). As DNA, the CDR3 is TGTGCCTGGAGTACATACAATAGCAATCAGCCCCAGCATTTT. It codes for CAWSTYNSNQPQHF. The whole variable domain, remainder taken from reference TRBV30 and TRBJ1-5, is SQTIHQWPATLVQPVGSPLSLECTVEGTSNPNLYWYRQAAGRGLQLLFYSVGIGQISSEVPQNLSASRPQDRQFILSSKKLLLSDSGFYLCAWSTYNSNQPQHFGDGTRLSIL.

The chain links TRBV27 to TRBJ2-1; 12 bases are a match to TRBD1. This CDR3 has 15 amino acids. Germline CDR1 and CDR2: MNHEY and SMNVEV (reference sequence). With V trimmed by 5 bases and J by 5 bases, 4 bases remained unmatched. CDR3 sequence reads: CASSRGTGGHNEQFF. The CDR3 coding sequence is TGTGCCAGCAGTCGAGGGACAGGGGGCCACAATGAGCAGTTCTTC.

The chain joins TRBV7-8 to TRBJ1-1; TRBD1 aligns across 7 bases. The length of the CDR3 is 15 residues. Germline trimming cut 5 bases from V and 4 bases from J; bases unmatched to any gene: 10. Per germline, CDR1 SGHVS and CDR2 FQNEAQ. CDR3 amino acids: CASSRTTGSSTEAFF. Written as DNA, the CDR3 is TGTGCCAGCAGCCGAACGACAGGGAGTAGCACTGAAGCTTTCTTT.

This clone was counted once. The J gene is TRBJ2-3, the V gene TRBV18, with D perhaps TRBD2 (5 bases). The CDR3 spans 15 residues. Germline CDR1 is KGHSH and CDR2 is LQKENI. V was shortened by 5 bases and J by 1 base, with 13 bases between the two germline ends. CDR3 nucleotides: TGTGCCAGCTCAAACTTGAGCGGACGCACAGATACGCAGTATTTT. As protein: CASSNLSGRTDTQYF.